One and the same sample provided the 6 T cell receptor beta chains below, sequenced in a study of cytomegalovirus exposure and HLA in healthy donors listed by TCRdb under 2017. The method was the immunoSEQ multiplex PCR assay. For the multiplex PCR, a mixture combining 60 forward primers for TCR Vbeta segments and 13 reverse primers for TCR Jbeta segments was used. TCRdb obtained this table from immuneACCESS and retained in-frame rearrangements with V and J assigned. These tables miss some clones; where compared with another copy, unresolved V genes account for less than half of the shortfall, and the remainder is unexplained. The table kept for this sample lists 29,000 or so clones. The ten top clones hold roughly 0.74% of the sample. The sample taken for sequencing was PBMCs. The receptors shown here come from a man between 25 and 39 years old in good health and CMV-seronegative.

This chain joins TRBV6-5 and TRBJ2-5, with a tentative D call TRBD1 (6 bases). CDR1 and CDR2 (germline): MNHEY, SVGAGI. Trimming left V 5 bases short and J 7 bases short, with 17 bases between. The CDR3 length is 14 residues. CDR3 in amino acids: CASSLRGGVGTQYF. The CDR3 region has the DNA TGTGCCAGCAGTCTCAGGGGTGGAGTGGGGACCCAGTACTTC.

This chain uses TRBV7-9 with TRBJ2-3; TRBD1 aligns across 7 bases. V shed 4 bases, J shed 7 bases, and the junction held 8 bases outside the gene matches. The CDR3 is 14 residues long. Germline values: CDR1 SEHNR, CDR2 FQNEAQ (reference sequence). CDR3 coding DNA: TGTGCCAGCAGCTCCAATGACAGGGCAAATACGCAGTATTTT. Translated, it gives CASSSNDRANTQYF.

The rearrangement uses TRBV7-2 and TRBJ1-2; D not resolved. Trimming cost V 4 bases and J 7 bases, with 13 bases left between them. This CDR3 has 13 amino acids. Germline CDR1 SGHTA, CDR2 FQGNSA. This CDR3 is CASSSTYRSGYTF. In DNA, the CDR3 is TGTGCCAGCAGCTCCACTTATCGGAGTGGCTACACCTTC. Supplemented by reference TRBV7-2 and TRBJ1-2, the full variable domain reads GAGVSQSPSNKVTEKGKDVELRCDPISGHTALYWYRQSLGQGLEFLIYFQGNSAPDKSGLPSDRFSAERTGGSVSTLTIQRTQQEDSAVYLCASSSTYRSGYTFGSGTRLTVV.

CDR3 sequence: CASSRYQIQGTSGNTIYF. The DNA for the CDR3 is TGCGCCAGCAGCCGATACCAAATACAGGGGACCTCTGGAAACACCATATATTTT. The rearrangement links TRBV5-1 to TRBJ1-3; 7 positions agree with TRBD1. Germline values: CDR1 SGHRS, CDR2 YFSETQ. The ends lost 4 bases at V and 0 bases at J; junction bases unmatched: 13. CDR3 length equals 18 residues.

J is TRBJ2-5 and V is TRBV11-3; D is undetermined. Trimming removed 3 bases at V and 1 base at J, with 9 bases between. Germline assignment: CDR1 SGHNT and CDR2 YENEEA. The CDR3 is 14 residues long. The CDR3 DNA sequence: TGTGCCAGCAGCTTGGCGCCAGGCCAAGAGACCCAGTACTTC. Translating gives CASSLAPGQETQYF.

The DNA for the CDR3 is TGTGCCAGCAGCTCCCAGGGCCCGGCCATGGAAGGCTACACCTTC. Protein product: CASSSQGPAMEGYTF. The chain carries TRBV7-9 and TRBJ1-2, with D perhaps matching TRBD1 (5 bases). Trimming removed 4 bases from V and 8 bases from J, with 20 bases in between. CDR3 length: 15 residues. CDR1 is SEHNR and CDR2 is FQNEAQ in the germline V gene (reference sequence).